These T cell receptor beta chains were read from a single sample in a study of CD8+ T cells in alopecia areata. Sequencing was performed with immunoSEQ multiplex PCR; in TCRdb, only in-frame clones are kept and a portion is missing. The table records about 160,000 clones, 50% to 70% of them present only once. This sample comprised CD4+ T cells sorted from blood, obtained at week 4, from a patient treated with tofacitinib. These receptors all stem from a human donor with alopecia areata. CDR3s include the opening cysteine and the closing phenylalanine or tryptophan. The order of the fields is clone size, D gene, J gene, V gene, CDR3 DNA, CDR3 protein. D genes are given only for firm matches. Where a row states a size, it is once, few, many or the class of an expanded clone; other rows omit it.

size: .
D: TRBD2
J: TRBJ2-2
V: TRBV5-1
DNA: TGCGCCAGCAGCTTGGCGGGCGGGACTAGATCCTGGGAGCTGTTTTTT
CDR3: CASSLAGGTRSWELFF

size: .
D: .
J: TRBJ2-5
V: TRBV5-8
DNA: TGTGCCAGCAGCCGGGGACCCCAAGAGACCCAGTACTTC
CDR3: CASSRGPQETQYF

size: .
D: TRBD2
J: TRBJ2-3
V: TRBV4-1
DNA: TGCGCCAGCAGCCAACTAGCGGGGGGGCCGAATACGCAGTATTTT
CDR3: CASSQLAGGPNTQYF

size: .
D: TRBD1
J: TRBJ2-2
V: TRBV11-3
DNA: TGTGCCAGCAGAGGACAGGGGCACACCGGGGAGCTGTTTTTT
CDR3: CASRGQGHTGELFF

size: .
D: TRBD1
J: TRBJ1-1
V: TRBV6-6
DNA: TGTGCCACCGCGGACAGGGGGGGAACGGGGAACACTGAAGCTTTCTTT
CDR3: CATADRGGTGNTEAFF

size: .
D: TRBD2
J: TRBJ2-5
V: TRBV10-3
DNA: TGTGCCATCAGGGACGGGAGGCAAGAGACCCAGTACTTC
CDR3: CAIRDGRQETQYF

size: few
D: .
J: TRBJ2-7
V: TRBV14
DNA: TGTGCCAGCAGCCAAGGGGACACCTACGAGCAGTACTTC
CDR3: CASSQGDTYEQYF

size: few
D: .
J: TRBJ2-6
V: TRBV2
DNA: TGTGCCAGCAGTGAAGCAGGCTCTGGGGCCAACGTCCTGACTTTC
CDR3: CASSEAGSGANVLTF

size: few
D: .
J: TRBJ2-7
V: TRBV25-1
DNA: TGTGCCAGCAGTGTCACAGGGTCCTACGAGCAGTACTTC
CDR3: CASSVTGSYEQYF

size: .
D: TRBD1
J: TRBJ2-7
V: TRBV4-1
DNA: TGCGCCAGCAGCCAAGATGGGGGGACAGGGCTATACGAGCAGTACTTC
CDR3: CASSQDGGTGLYEQYF

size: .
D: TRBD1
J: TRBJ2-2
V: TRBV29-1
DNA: TGCAGCGTTCTGGACAGGGGGCGCATCGGGGAGCTGTTTTTT
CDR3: CSVLDRGRIGELFF